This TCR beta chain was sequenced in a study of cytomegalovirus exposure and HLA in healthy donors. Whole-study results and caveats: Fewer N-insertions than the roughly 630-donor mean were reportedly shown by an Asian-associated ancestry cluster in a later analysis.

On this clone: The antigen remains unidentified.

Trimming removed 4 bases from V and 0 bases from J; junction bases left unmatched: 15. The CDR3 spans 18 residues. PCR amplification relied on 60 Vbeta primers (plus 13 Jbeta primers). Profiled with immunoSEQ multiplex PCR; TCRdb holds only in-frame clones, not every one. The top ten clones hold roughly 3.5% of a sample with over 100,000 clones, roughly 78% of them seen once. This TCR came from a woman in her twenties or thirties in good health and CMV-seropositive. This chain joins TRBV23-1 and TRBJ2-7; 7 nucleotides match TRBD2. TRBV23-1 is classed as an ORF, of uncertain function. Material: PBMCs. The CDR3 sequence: CASSRAARGDLPSYEQYF. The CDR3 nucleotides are TGCGCCAGCAGTCGAGCCGCCCGGGGGGACCTTCCCTCCTACGAGCAGTACTTC.